One and the same sample provided the 30 T cell receptor beta chains below, sequenced in a study of shared clonotypes between healthy human individuals (dated by TCRdb to the early 2020s). Libraries came from the immunoSEQ multiplex PCR assay. What TCRdb holds here is the immuneACCESS table cut down to in-frame rearrangements. Part of the clones is not present; checked against another copy, under half of the missing clones reflect an unresolved V gene, and the others are unexplained. In this sample the table shows over 850,000 clones, about four fifths of which occur a single time. The ten top clones hold roughly 0.57% of the sample. The sample was memory CD4+ T cells from PBMCs. The meaning of the sample's cell subset or site label: CD45RA-negative fraction. These receptors were obtained from a man aged 18 to 35 in good health. Some clones in this sample may be carry-over from other donors' samples.

The rearrangement uses TRBV18 and TRBJ2-4; TRBD1 aligns across 7 bases. Trimming removed 5 bases from V and 8 bases from J; junction bases left unmatched: 6. CDR3 size: 13 residues. CDR1 and CDR2 (germline): KGHSH, LQKENI. The CDR3 loop reads CASSSTGVDIQYF. CDR3 nucleotide sequence: TGTGCCAGCTCATCCACAGGGGTTGACATTCAGTACTTC.

The chain recombines TRBV7-2 with TRBJ2-5; D is possibly TRBD1 (5 bases). CDR3 length: 14 residues. Trimming took 2 bases from V and 5 from J, leaving 12 bases between them. CDR1 SGHTA and CDR2 FQGNSA come from the germline V gene. The CDR3 protein is CASSLNPGRETQYF. Here the CDR3 DNA reads TGTGCCAGCAGCTTAAATCCAGGGCGTGAGACCCAGTACTTC.

The J gene is TRBJ2-1, the V gene TRBV5-1; D is undetermined. Germline V gene lookup returns CDR1 SGHRS and CDR2 YFSETQ. This CDR3 has 16 amino acids. Trimming stripped 0 bases from V and 6 bases from J, with 16 bases between. The CDR3 DNA reads TGCGCCAGCAGCTTGGCCCCTTCCTCTCGGAGCAATGAGCAGTTCTTC. It specifies CASSLAPSSRSNEQFF.

This clone was picked up many times. The chain couples TRBV4-1 to TRBJ2-2; 8 bases are a match to TRBD2. This CDR3 is built from 16 residues. V shed 1 base and J 3 bases; nucleotides not matched to a gene: 4. Germline V lookup: CDR1 MGHRA, CDR2 YSYEKL. The CDR3 reads CASSQGQRGYTGELFF. The CDR3 DNA sequence: TGCGCCAGCAGCCAAGGTCAGCGGGGGTACACCGGGGAGCTGTTTTTT.

The chain combines TRBV28 with TRBJ1-5, with D hard to call. This CDR3 comprises 12 residues. V was trimmed by 5 bases and J by 9 bases, leaving 11 bases between them. Germline V gene data show CDR1 as MDHEN and CDR2 as SYDVKM. The CDR3 loop reads CASSLSLGPQHF. The CDR3 coding sequence is TGTGCCAGCAGTCTTTCTCTAGGGCCCCAGCATTTT.

The chain is built from TRBV7-8 and TRBJ2-2; 9 bases fit TRBD2. With V trimmed by 5 bases and J by 5 bases, 18 bases remained unmatched. This CDR3 is 19 amino acids long. The V gene's germline CDR1 is SGHVS and CDR2 FQNEAQ. As DNA, the CDR3 is TGTGCCAGCAGCCACCAGTATGGGACACTGGGACTAGCTACCGGGGAGCTGTTTTTT. This encodes CASSHQYGTLGLATGELFF.

The CDR3 sequence is CASSEPGLAGGIETQYF. The CDR3 DNA follows: TGTGCCAGCAGCGAGCCCGGACTAGCGGGAGGAATAGAGACCCAGTACTTC. The rearrangement uses TRBV9 and TRBJ2-5, with 14 bases fitting TRBD2. The CDR3 length is 17 residues. Germline V gene lookup returns CDR1 SGDLS and CDR2 YYNGEE. The J segment lost 4 bases and the V segment lost 3 bases, leaving 8 bases of the junction unmatched. Together with reference TRBV9 and TRBJ2-5, the CDR3 gives the full variable domain: DSGVTQTPKHLITATGQRVTLRCSPRSGDLSVYWYQQSLDQGLQFLIQYYNGEERAKGNILERFSAQQFPDLHSELNLSSLELGDSALYFCASSEPGLAGGIETQYFGPGTRLLVL.

V usage is TRBV6-5 and J usage is TRBJ2-7; tentatively, D is TRBD1 or TRBD2 (6 bases each). Germline V lookup: CDR1 MNHEY, CDR2 SVGAGI. The CDR3 consists of 14 residues. V lost 5 bases to trimming and J lost 5 bases, with 16 bases between them. This CDR3 is CASSLRRGGHEQYF. The CDR3 DNA sequence: TGTGCCAGCAGTCTGCGCCGAGGGGGGCACGAGCAGTACTTC.

This clone was picked up one time. The chain employs TRBV5-1 and TRBJ2-5; D might be TRBD1 (8 bases). V was pared by 0 bases and J by 6 bases, with 18 bases between. CDR1 and CDR2 (germline): SGHRS, YFSETQ. The CDR3 is 16 amino acids. CDR3 nucleotide sequence: TGCGCCAGCAGCTTGGATGGGACAGGCGGGGGAAAGACCCAGTACTTC. Translation: CASSLDGTGGGKTQYF.

This clone was seen a handful of times. The chain has TRBV28 and TRBJ2-1; TRBD2 aligns across 9 bases. Germline lookup yields CDR1 MDHEN and CDR2 SYDVKM. V gave up 2 bases and J gave up 9 bases; unmatched junction bases: 5. The length of the CDR3 is 14 residues. The CDR3, as DNA: TGTGCCAGCAGTTTACGGGGACTAGCTTCTGAGCAGTTCTTC. Translated, it gives CASSLRGLASEQFF.

Remarks on this clone: This CDR3 is also generated by other DNA sequences in the sample. The genes are TRBV7-7 and TRBJ2-5; TRBD2 might be the D (6 bases). CDR1 is SSHAT and CDR2 is FNYEAQ in the germline V gene (reference sequence). The ends were cut back, 1 base at V and 4 bases at J, with 7 bases in the middle. The CDR3 has 13 amino acids. Here the CDR3 reads CASSLVGGETQYF. The CDR3 nucleotides read TGTGCCAGCAGCTTAGTGGGGGGAGAGACCCAGTACTTC.

The rearrangement links TRBV4-1 to TRBJ1-1, with TRBD1 matching over 8 bases. The CDR3 totals 15 residues. CDR1 and CDR2 (germline): MGHRA, YSYEKL. Trimming removed 10 bases from V and 3 bases from J; junction bases left unmatched: 13. CDR3 amino acids: CATARGQGADTEAFF. CDR3 in DNA: TGCGCCACGGCTCGGGGGCAGGGGGCGGACACTGAAGCTTTCTTT.

The genes are TRBV18 and TRBJ2-7; D remains unclear. Trimming cost V 5 bases and J 3 bases, with 11 bases left between them. Per germline, CDR1 KGHSH and CDR2 LQKENI. The CDR3 totals 13 residues. The CDR3 DNA is TGTGCCAGCTCAAGGAACCGGATCTACGAGCAGTACTTC. Its protein product is CASSRNRIYEQYF.

This chain connects TRBV10-1 to TRBJ2-5; 9 bases are shared with TRBD2. Unmatched junction bases numbered 4, after V lost 4 bases and J lost 7 bases. The germline V gene has CDR1 WNHNN and CDR2 SYGVQD (reference sequence). CDR3 length: 13 residues. CDR3 nucleotides: TGCGCCAGCAGTGTAGCGGGAGCGGGGACCCAGTACTTC. Its protein product is CASSVAGAGTQYF.

The chain couples TRBV28 to TRBJ2-7, with 8 bases aligning to TRBD1. Germline CDR1 reads MDHEN; CDR2 reads SYDVKM. The CDR3 totals 15 residues. Trimming took 5 bases from V and 3 from J; bases not matched to a gene: 9. CDR3 loop: CASSIRQGRIYEQYF. As DNA, the CDR3 is TGTGCCAGCAGTATCCGACAGGGGAGAATCTACGAGCAGTACTTC.

The rearrangement links TRBV6-1 to TRBJ2-5; D is ambiguous. Germline V CDR1 and CDR2: MNHNS, SASEGT. The CDR3 runs 14 residues. Trimming shortened V by 6 bases and J by 2 bases, and 13 bases separated the two germline ends. Written as DNA, the CDR3 is TGTGCCAGCAGCGACACCGGACGGCAAGAGACCCAGTACTTC. It specifies CASSDTGRQETQYF.

This clone was seen only a few times. A much larger clone lies a single base off, so this may be a read error. This chain joins TRBV9 and TRBJ1-1; D is unresolved. CDR3 length equals 13 residues. Germline V gives CDR1 SGDLS, CDR2 YYNGEE. Trimming pared 4 bases from V and 1 base from J, leaving 8 bases between. The CDR3 sequence: CASSFTENTEAFF. As DNA, the CDR3 is TGTGCCAGCAGCTTCACAGAGAACACTGAAGCTTTCTTT.

The V and J genes are TRBV18 and TRBJ1-2; TRBD1 matches at 10 bases. After removal of 4 bases from V and 2 bases from J, the junction contained 1 base not matched to a gene. Germline V gene sequence: CDR1 KGHSH, CDR2 LQKENI. The CDR3 has 14 amino acids. The CDR3 region has the DNA TGTGCCAGCTCACGGGGACAGGGGAACTATGGCTACACCTTC. Translation gives CASSRGQGNYGYTF. The complete variable domain, with remaining parts taken from reference TRBV18 and TRBJ1-2, reads NAGVMQNPRHLVRRRGQEARLRCSPMKGHSHVYWYRQLPEEGLKFMVYLQKENIIDESGMPKERFSAEFPKEGPSILRIQQVVRGDSAAYFCASSRGQGNYGYTFGSGTRLTVV.

V is TRBV7-2 and J is TRBJ2-3; D is unresolved. CDR1 is SGHTA and CDR2 is FQGNSA in the germline V gene. CDR3 length: 13 residues. The V end was cut by 3 bases, the J end by 3 bases, with 7 bases between. The CDR3 region is CASSFTWTDTQYF. In DNA form, the CDR3 reads TGTGCCAGCAGCTTCACATGGACAGATACGCAGTATTTT.

The chain uses TRBV30 and TRBJ1-4; D uncertain. The V gene's germline CDR1 is GTSNPN and CDR2 SVGIG (reference sequence). The V and J ends lost 3 bases and 5 bases respectively, with 7 bases between them. The CDR3 runs to 12 residues. The CDR3 DNA is TGTGCCTGGAGGGGAATCAATGAAAAACTGTTTTTT. It translates to CAWRGINEKLFF.

The chain couples TRBV28 to TRBJ2-7; 10 bases are a match to TRBD2. V shed 10 bases, J shed 5 bases, and the junction held 8 bases outside the gene matches. In germline, CDR1 is MDHEN, CDR2 SYDVKM. This CDR3 is built from 13 residues. This CDR3 is CAIQPSGRDEQYF. The CDR3 DNA is TGTGCCATCCAACCCAGCGGGAGGGACGAGCAGTACTTC.

The chain couples TRBV10-3 to TRBJ1-5; TRBD1 matches 7 bases. J gave up 7 bases and V 7 bases, and 7 bases lay outside the gene matches. CDR1 ENHRY and CDR2 SYGVKD come from the germline V gene. CDR3 length: 13 residues. The CDR3 spells CAINQGDGQPQHF. The DNA of the CDR3 is TGTGCCATCAACCAGGGGGATGGACAGCCCCAGCATTTT.

The chain is built from TRBV5-4 and TRBJ2-7; 8 positions match TRBD1. Germline trimming cut 3 bases from V and 4 bases from J; bases unmatched to any gene: 9. The germline V gene has CDR1 SGHNT and CDR2 YYREEE (reference sequence). The CDR3 is 15 residues long. DNA of the CDR3: TGTGCCAGCAGCTCGAGCCGGGACAGGTATTACGAGCAGTACTTC. Encoded protein: CASSSSRDRYYEQYF.

This chain joins TRBV5-1 and TRBJ2-7; D not certain. With 3 bases removed from V and 7 bases from J, the gap between germline ends came to 8 bases. Germline V lookup: CDR1 SGHRS, CDR2 YFSETQ. The CDR3 length is 11 residues. The CDR3 here is CASSSGLEQYF. The DNA of the CDR3 is TGCGCCAGCAGCTCAGGTTTAGAGCAGTACTTC.

The chain employs TRBV28 and TRBJ1-5, with D tentatively TRBD1 (5 bases). Germline V lookup: CDR1 MDHEN, CDR2 SYDVKM. V gave up 10 bases and J gave up 5 bases, with 18 bases separating them. The CDR3 sequence is 14 residues long. CDR3 protein: CATAMSGRDQPQHF. The CDR3 DNA follows: TGTGCCACCGCGATGTCAGGGCGGGATCAGCCCCAGCATTTT.

The rearrangement joins TRBV15 to TRBJ2-7; D is unresolved. CDR1 and CDR2 from the germline V gene are LNHNV and YYDKDF (reference sequence). The CDR3 is made up of 14 amino acids. Trimming left V 1 base short and J 2 bases short, with 9 bases between. CDR3 DNA sequence: TGTGCCACCAGCAGAGGCACCGAGACCTACGAGCAGTACTTC. Translating it yields CATSRGTETYEQYF.

This rearrangement joins TRBV4-1 to TRBJ2-7; weak D call: TRBD2 (6 bases). In germline, CDR1 is MGHRA, CDR2 YSYEKL. This CDR3 spans 17 amino acids. The V end was cut by 1 base, the J end by 0 bases, with 16 bases between. The DNA for the CDR3 is TGCGCCAGCAGCCAAGTCTTGGCGGGGCTCTCCTCCTACGAGCAGTACTTC. Protein sequence: CASSQVLAGLSSYEQYF.

The chain carries TRBV28 and TRBJ2-1, with D possibly matching TRBD2 (5 bases). CDR1 and CDR2 from the germline V gene are MDHEN and SYDVKM. CDR3 length: 15 amino acids. V was cut by 5 bases and J by 5 bases, with 16 bases left in between. CDR3: CASSPSWRGNNEQFF. DNA for the CDR3: TGTGCCAGCAGTCCCTCTTGGAGAGGGAACAATGAGCAGTTCTTC.

As regards this clone: A read error likely explains this, since a far larger clone differs by one base. The sample has other DNA sequences that encode this CDR3 too. This chain connects TRBV5-1 to TRBJ2-3; perhaps TRBD1 as D (6 bases). Trimming removed 0 bases from V and 0 bases from J, with 8 bases in between. CDR3 size: 15 residues. Germline values: CDR1 SGHRS, CDR2 YFSETQ. CDR3: CASSLAGQSTDTQYF. The DNA of the CDR3 is TGCGCCAGCAGCTTGGCTGGACAGAGCACAGATACGCAGTATTTT.

V is TRBV6-6 and J is TRBJ2-5, with D perhaps matching TRBD1 or TRBD2 (5 bases each). V was shortened by 4 bases and J by 0 bases, with 15 bases between the two germline ends. Looked up from germline, CDR1 is MNHNY and CDR2 is SVGAGI (reference sequence). This CDR3 comprises 16 residues. The DNA for the CDR3 is TGTGCCAGCAGTTCTACAGGCCGAGGGTACCAAGAGACCCAGTACTTC. Protein product: CASSSTGRGYQETQYF.